Listed below are T cell receptor beta chains from one sample, sequenced in a study of T cells after somatic rescue of genetic block. Only in-frame clones appear in the TCRdb table, and some are missing; sequencing was by immunoSEQ multiplex PCR. There are 9,000 to 10,000 clones in the sample; over 70% occur only once, and about 22% lies in the top ten. Sequencing input: peripheral blood mononuclear cells (PBMCs). These receptors were collected from a boy aged 5-17 years. CDR3s include the opening cysteine and the closing phenylalanine or tryptophan. D genes are given only for firm matches. Only some rows state a clone size, as once, few, many or a class for expanded clones.

J gene: TRBJ2-5; D gene: NA; V gene: TRBV27; clone size: NA; CDR3 DNA: TGTGCCAGCAGCCACGGGACACAAGAGACCCAGTACTTC; CDR3 protein: CASSHGTQETQYF
J gene: TRBJ2-7; D gene: NA; V gene: TRBV2; clone size: NA; CDR3 DNA: TGTGCCAGCAGCTCTTTCGATCGGACAGTCGAGCAGTACTTC; CDR3 protein: CASSSFDRTVEQYF
J gene: TRBJ2-7; D gene: TRBD1; V gene: TRBV28; clone size: few; CDR3 DNA: TGTGCCAGCAGTTCCACAGGGGACTACGAGCAGTACTTC; CDR3 protein: CASSSTGDYEQYF
J gene: TRBJ1-1; D gene: NA; V gene: TRBV28; clone size: NA; CDR3 DNA: TGTGCCAGCAGTTTAATATGGAGGGGAAGGAGCACTGAAGCTTTCTTT; CDR3 protein: CASSLIWRGRSTEAFF
J gene: TRBJ1-6; D gene: NA; V gene: TRBV9; clone size: NA; CDR3 DNA: TGTGCCAGCAGCTTAACAGGAATTGGTCGTTCACCCCTCCACTTT; CDR3 protein: CASSLTGIGRSPLHF
J gene: TRBJ2-7; D gene: NA; V gene: TRBV5-5; clone size: few; CDR3 DNA: TGTGCCAGCAGCTTATTTGACTACGAGCAGTACTTC; CDR3 protein: CASSLFDYEQYF
J gene: TRBJ2-1; D gene: NA; V gene: TRBV10-3; clone size: NA; CDR3 DNA: TGTGCCATCAGTAATCCCCCGGGACGGGGCTCCTACAATGAGCAGTTCTTC; CDR3 protein: CAISNPPGRGSYNEQFF
J gene: TRBJ1-5; D gene: TRBD1; V gene: TRBV28; clone size: once; CDR3 DNA: TGTGCCAGCAGTTTGGGGACAGGGCTAGGCAATCAGCCCCAGCATTTT; CDR3 protein: CASSLGTGLGNQPQHF
J gene: TRBJ1-2; D gene: NA; V gene: TRBV19; clone size: NA; CDR3 DNA: TGTGCCAGTAGTATCGGACGAGGGGGTCCTTATGGCTACACCTTC; CDR3 protein: CASSIGRGGPYGYTF
J gene: TRBJ2-5; D gene: TRBD2; V gene: TRBV2; clone size: NA; CDR3 DNA: TGTGCCAGCAGTGGGACTAGCGGGGGCCGGGAGACCCAGTACTTC; CDR3 protein: CASSGTSGGRETQYF
J gene: TRBJ2-4; D gene: NA; V gene: TRBV9; clone size: NA; CDR3 DNA: TGTGCCAGCAGCGTAGGAGTGGCCAAAAACATTCAGTACTTC; CDR3 protein: CASSVGVAKNIQYF
J gene: TRBJ2-1; D gene: NA; V gene: TRBV28; clone size: NA; CDR3 DNA: TGTGCCAGCAGTCGCTGGGACTATGAGCAGTTCTTC; CDR3 protein: CASSRWDYEQFF
J gene: TRBJ1-1; D gene: TRBD1; V gene: TRBV9; clone size: NA; CDR3 DNA: TGTGCCAGCAGCGCCGGACAGGGTTTCACTGAAGCTTTCTTT; CDR3 protein: CASSAGQGFTEAFF
J gene: TRBJ1-1; D gene: TRBD1; V gene: TRBV7-9; clone size: NA; CDR3 DNA: TGTGCCAGCAGCTACCGACAGGGTGGGAACACTGAAGCTTTCTTT; CDR3 protein: CASSYRQGGNTEAFF
J gene: TRBJ1-1; D gene: NA; V gene: TRBV10-3; clone size: few; CDR3 DNA: TGTGCCATCAGTGCCTTAGCCACGGGGAACACTGAAGCTTTCTTT; CDR3 protein: CAISALATGNTEAFF
J gene: TRBJ2-7; D gene: TRBD1; V gene: TRBV5-1; clone size: once; CDR3 DNA: TGCGCCAGCAGCTTGGGACAGGGCTCCGAGCAGTACTTC; CDR3 protein: CASSLGQGSEQYF
J gene: TRBJ2-7; D gene: NA; V gene: TRBV28; clone size: NA; CDR3 DNA: TGTGCCAGCAGTTCCCCCAGAACCCTTACCTTTTACGAGCAGTACTTC; CDR3 protein: CASSSPRTLTFYEQYF
J gene: TRBJ1-2; D gene: NA; V gene: TRBV6-1; clone size: NA; CDR3 DNA: TGTGCAGGCTATGGCTACACCTTC; CDR3 protein: CAGYGYTF
J gene: TRBJ1-2; D gene: NA; V gene: TRBV7-6; clone size: NA; CDR3 DNA: TGTGCCAGCAGCTTTGGACCTGGAAGCGGCTACACCTTC; CDR3 protein: CASSFGPGSGYTF
J gene: TRBJ2-3; D gene: TRBD2; V gene: TRBV7-2; clone size: NA; CDR3 DNA: TGTGTCAGCAGCCCCCGGGGGATAGCGGGAGCCCCAGATACGCAGTATTTT; CDR3 protein: CVSSPRGIAGAPDTQYF
J gene: TRBJ2-3; D gene: NA; V gene: TRBV5-1; clone size: NA; CDR3 DNA: TGCGCCAGCGTGACAGGCGAAACTAGCACAGATACGCAGTATTTT; CDR3 protein: CASVTGETSTDTQYF
J gene: TRBJ2-7; D gene: NA; V gene: TRBV28; clone size: once; CDR3 DNA: TGTGCCAGCATGGACCCGGTCGGCCCTCCTTCCTACGAGCAGTACTTC; CDR3 protein: CASMDPVGPPSYEQYF
J gene: TRBJ2-7; D gene: NA; V gene: TRBV5-1; clone size: NA; CDR3 DNA: TGCGCCAGCAGCCTGGGGGTTTCGGGGTTCGAGCAGTACTTC; CDR3 protein: CASSLGVSGFEQYF
J gene: TRBJ2-7; D gene: TRBD2; V gene: TRBV5-1; clone size: NA; CDR3 DNA: TGCGCCAGCAGCTTGCAAGCGGGGGGCAACGAGCAGTACTTC; CDR3 protein: CASSLQAGGNEQYF
J gene: TRBJ2-5; D gene: NA; V gene: TRBV11-3; clone size: NA; CDR3 DNA: TGTGCCAGCAGCTTGATCGCCAGGTACCAAGAGACCCAGTACTTC; CDR3 protein: CASSLIARYQETQYF
J gene: TRBJ2-1; D gene: NA; V gene: TRBV6-5; clone size: NA; CDR3 DNA: TGTGCCAGCAGTTACGGGGGTTTCAATGAGCAGTTCTTC; CDR3 protein: CASSYGGFNEQFF
J gene: TRBJ2-3; D gene: NA; V gene: TRBV7-6; clone size: NA; CDR3 DNA: TGTGCCAGCAGCCTTAGAGAGCTGAGCACAGATACGCAGTATTTT; CDR3 protein: CASSLRELSTDTQYF
J gene: TRBJ2-3; D gene: TRBD1; V gene: TRBV18; clone size: NA; CDR3 DNA: TGTGCCAGCTCACCGCGGACAGGGATGGATACGCAGTATTTT; CDR3 protein: CASSPRTGMDTQYF
J gene: TRBJ2-7; D gene: NA; V gene: TRBV14; clone size: NA; CDR3 DNA: TGTGCCAGCAGTCCAGGGCCGGGAGAGCAGTACTTC; CDR3 protein: CASSPGPGEQYF
J gene: TRBJ1-1; D gene: NA; V gene: TRBV2; clone size: NA; CDR3 DNA: TGTGCCAGCAGTGTGATCGGCACTGAAGCTTTCTTT; CDR3 protein: CASSVIGTEAFF
J gene: TRBJ2-7; D gene: NA; V gene: TRBV6-6; clone size: NA; CDR3 DNA: TGTGCCAGCAGTCACTCAAACTACGAGCAGTACTTC; CDR3 protein: CASSHSNYEQYF
J gene: TRBJ2-7; D gene: TRBD2; V gene: TRBV2; clone size: few; CDR3 DNA: TGTGCCAGCGGACTAGCGGAGACCTACGAGCAGTACTTC; CDR3 protein: CASGLAETYEQYF
J gene: TRBJ1-4; D gene: NA; V gene: TRBV7-9; clone size: NA; CDR3 DNA: TGTGCCAGCAGCTCCCGGGCCTCTAATGAAAAACTGTTTTTT; CDR3 protein: CASSSRASNEKLFF
J gene: TRBJ1-1; D gene: TRBD1; V gene: TRBV6-6; clone size: NA; CDR3 DNA: TGTGCCAGCACCCTCGGGACAGGGGGAAAGGTGACTGAAGCTTTCTTT; CDR3 protein: CASTLGTGGKVTEAFF
J gene: TRBJ2-4; D gene: NA; V gene: TRBV6-5; clone size: NA; CDR3 DNA: TGTGCCAGCAGTTACGGGCAGGGCGCAGCCAAAAACATTCAGTACTTC; CDR3 protein: CASSYGQGAAKNIQYF
J gene: TRBJ2-7; D gene: TRBD1; V gene: TRBV4-2; clone size: NA; CDR3 DNA: TGTGCCAGCAGCCACTATGGGACAGGGGGTAACGAGCAGTACTTC; CDR3 protein: CASSHYGTGGNEQYF
J gene: TRBJ2-1; D gene: TRBD2; V gene: TRBV7-9; clone size: NA; CDR3 DNA: TGTGCCAGCAGCGATCGACTAGCGGGGTCCTACAATGAGCAGTTCTTC; CDR3 protein: CASSDRLAGSYNEQFF
J gene: TRBJ1-1; D gene: NA; V gene: TRBV14; clone size: few; CDR3 DNA: TGTGCCAGCAGCCAAGTTGTAGGGACCACTGAAGCTTTCTTT; CDR3 protein: CASSQVVGTTEAFF
J gene: TRBJ2-2; D gene: TRBD2; V gene: TRBV18; clone size: NA; CDR3 DNA: TGTGCCAGCTCACCCAACAGCGGGGCCCGCGGCACCGGGGAGCTGTTTTTT; CDR3 protein: CASSPNSGARGTGELFF
J gene: TRBJ1-2; D gene: NA; V gene: TRBV15; clone size: NA; CDR3 DNA: TGTGCCACCAGCAGAGGGGGGGTTAAAAACTATGGCTACACCTTC; CDR3 protein: CATSRGGVKNYGYTF
J gene: TRBJ2-2; D gene: TRBD2; V gene: TRBV5-1; clone size: few; CDR3 DNA: TGCGCCAGCAGCCCCCGGACTAGCCTGAACACCGGGGAGCTGTTTTTT; CDR3 protein: CASSPRTSLNTGELFF